Shown below are 28 T cell receptor beta chains from a single sample sequenced in a study of blood T cell repertoires in COVID-19. Some clones are missing from TCRdb's copy, which holds only in-frame ones; the method was immunoSEQ multiplex PCR. The sample has 70,000 to 90,000 clones, roughly 77% seen once; the top ten hold approximately 25%. The sequencing input was peripheral blood. The receptors derive from a human donor in a cohort sampled during active COVID-19.

The V and J genes are TRBV7-9 and TRBJ1-4, with TRBD1 identical over 7 bases. Germline trimming cut 4 bases from V and 5 bases from J; bases unmatched to any gene: 7. Germline V gives CDR1 SEHNR, CDR2 FQNEAQ (reference sequence). The CDR3 contains 15 residues. The CDR3 protein is CASSWGQSRNEKLFF. The DNA for the CDR3 is TGTGCCAGCAGCTGGGGACAGTCGAGGAATGAAAAACTGTTTTTT.

The chain joins TRBV29-1 to TRBJ2-1; 10 bases align to TRBD2. CDR3 length: 16 residues. Germline V lookup: CDR1 SQVTM, CDR2 ANQGSEA. J was trimmed by 4 bases and V by 2 bases; bases with no gene match: 8. The CDR3 is CSVEPGLAELYNEQFF. CDR3 bases: TGCAGCGTTGAACCCGGACTAGCGGAGCTATACAATGAGCAGTTCTTC.

This clone was detected only once. The V gene is TRBV4-3, the J gene TRBJ2-7, with a possible D match to TRBD2 (6 bases). There are 15 residues in the CDR3. V shed 4 bases and J shed 2 bases, with 15 bases lying between them. The germline V gene encodes CDR1 LGHNA and CDR2 YSLEER. CDR3 DNA sequence: TGCGCCAGCAGCCTCAGGACGGGGGTGGCCTACGAGCAGTACTTC. Amino acids: CASSLRTGVAYEQYF.

V gene TRBV2 combines with J gene TRBJ1-5; 10 nucleotides match TRBD1. The CDR3 sequence is 14 residues long. Germline loops: CDR1 SNHLY, CDR2 FYNNEI. J lost 3 bases, V lost 6 bases, and 2 bases had no gene match. Written as DNA, the CDR3 is TGTGCCAGCAGGGGGACAGGGGCCAATCAGCCCCAGCATTTT. Residues: CASRGTGANQPQHF.

The rearrangement uses TRBV6-4 and TRBJ2-3, with 9 positions matching TRBD2. CDR1 MRHNA and CDR2 SNTAGT come from the germline V gene. The CDR3 consists of 15 residues. The J segment lost 4 bases and the V segment lost 4 bases, leaving 6 bases of the junction unmatched. Here the CDR3 reads CASSVGGRDSDTQYF. The CDR3 coding sequence is TGTGCCAGCAGTGTCGGCGGGAGGGACTCAGATACGCAGTATTTT.

This rearrangement joins TRBV7-9 to TRBJ2-2, with 8 nucleotides matching TRBD2. The CDR3 covers 16 residues. V shed 1 base and J 4 bases; nucleotides not matched to a gene: 5. Germline V gene lookup returns CDR1 SEHNR and CDR2 FQNEAQ (reference sequence). The CDR3 spells CASSLGTSSPTGELFF. CDR3 sequence (DNA): TGTGCCAGCAGCTTAGGGACTAGCAGCCCCACCGGGGAGCTGTTTTTT.

The CDR3 DNA reads TGTGCCAGCAGCTTACGGGGACACGGCGTCTCTGGAAACACCATATATTTT. This translates into CASSLRGHGVSGNTIYF. The chain is built from TRBV7-6 and TRBJ1-3; D is possibly TRBD1 (6 bases). The CDR3 runs 17 residues. The V and J ends lost 2 bases and 0 bases respectively, with 14 bases between them. Germline loops: CDR1 SGHVS, CDR2 FNYEAQ.

The chain carries TRBV19 and TRBJ2-1; 9 bases are shared with TRBD1. Germline-derived CDR1 and CDR2 are LNHDA and SQIVND (reference sequence). CDR3 size: 15 residues. V shed 5 bases, J shed 8 bases, and the junction held 10 bases outside the gene matches. The CDR3 DNA follows: TGTGCCAGTAGTCGTGGGGGACAGGGAACAGATGAGCAGTTCTTC. Protein sequence: CASSRGGQGTDEQFF.

V is TRBV7-9 and J is TRBJ2-5, with TRBD2 matching over 9 bases. The CDR3 runs to 16 residues. V dropped 5 bases and J dropped 5; count of bases not matched to a gene: 12. Germline CDR1 is SEHNR and CDR2 is FQNEAQ (reference sequence). The CDR3 is CASSLGAGGLRETQYF. Here the CDR3 DNA reads TGTGCCAGCAGCCTAGGAGCGGGAGGACTCAGGGAGACCCAGTACTTC.

The J gene is TRBJ2-7, the V gene TRBV9; 8 nucleotides line up with TRBD1. V shed 4 bases, J shed 7 bases, and the junction held 10 bases outside the gene matches. This CDR3 is built from 14 residues. Per germline, CDR1 SGDLS and CDR2 YYNGEE. This CDR3 reads CASSPRDRPWEQYF. The CDR3 bases are TGTGCCAGCAGCCCCCGGGACAGGCCGTGGGAGCAGTACTTC.

This clone was recorded only once. This chain uses TRBV7-3 with TRBJ2-1; possible D gene TRBD1, 5 bases. The CDR3 totals 15 residues. From germline, CDR1 is SGHTA and CDR2 FQGTGA. V lost 1 base and J 8 bases, leaving 15 bases between the germline ends. In DNA form, the CDR3 reads TGTGCCAGCAGCTTAATGGGTGGGGCTAGGGATGAGCAGTTCTTC. Translating it yields CASSLMGGARDEQFF.

The V gene is TRBV6-5, the J gene TRBJ1-6; D possibly corresponds to TRBD1 (6 bases). The germline CDR1 and CDR2 sequences are MNHEY and SVGAGI. The CDR3 covers 13 residues. The V end was cut by 6 bases, the J end by 7 bases, with 10 bases between. In DNA form, the CDR3 reads TGTGCCAGCAGCATAAGGGGGAATTCACCCCTCCACTTT. Residues: CASSIRGNSPLHF.

The chain uses TRBV7-6 and TRBJ2-7, with 7 bases lining up with TRBD2. The CDR3 contains 15 residues. V trimming: 0 bases; J trimming: 3 bases; junction bases outside the gene matches: 5. Germline CDR1 reads SGHVS; CDR2 reads FNYEAQ. The DNA for the CDR3 is TGTGCCAGCAGCTTAGCAGCTAGCGGTAACTACGAGCAGTACTTC. It encodes CASSLAASGNYEQYF.

The chain combines TRBV7-2 with TRBJ2-3; D gene uncertain. V was pared by 5 bases and J by 4 bases, with 10 bases between. The germline V gene encodes CDR1 SGHTA and CDR2 FQGNSA. This CDR3 has 13 amino acids. Written as DNA, the CDR3 is TGTGCCAGCAGCCAAAGCTATTCAGATACGCAGTATTTT. Translated: CASSQSYSDTQYF. Variable domain in full (rest from reference TRBV7-2 and TRBJ2-3): GAGVSQSPSNKVTEKGKDVELRCDPISGHTALYWYRQSLGQGLEFLIYFQGNSAPDKSGLPSDRFSAERTGGSVSTLTIQRTQQEDSAVYLCASSQSYSDTQYFGPGTRLTVL.

The chain recombines TRBV10-3 with TRBJ2-7; 8 bases fit TRBD2. The CDR3 totals 13 residues. Looked up from germline, CDR1 is ENHRY and CDR2 is SYGVKD. Trimming took 8 bases from V and 7 from J; bases not matched to a gene: 10. In DNA form, the CDR3 reads TGTGCCATCCGGACGGGAGGGCCGGGGGAGCAGTACTTC. The encoded protein is CAIRTGGPGEQYF.

The chain uses TRBV11-3 and TRBJ1-2; 9 bases align to TRBD1. The trim removed 0 bases at V and 6 bases at J, leaving 5 bases unmatched. The germline gives CDR1 SGHNT, CDR2 YENEEA. The CDR3 runs to 15 residues. The CDR3: CASSLDRQGVDGYTF. The DNA for the CDR3 is TGTGCCAGCAGCTTAGACAGACAGGGGGTCGATGGCTACACCTTC.

This chain links TRBV5-1 with TRBJ2-5; D is possibly TRBD1 (6 bases). The germline V gene has CDR1 SGHRS and CDR2 YFSETQ. The V gene lost 2 bases and the J gene lost 5 bases, with 13 bases spanning the gap. The length of the CDR3 is 14 residues. The CDR3 region is CASSFDRSRETQYF. The DNA for the CDR3 is TGCGCCAGCAGCTTCGACAGGTCCCGGGAGACCCAGTACTTC. The whole variable domain, remainder taken from reference TRBV5-1 and TRBJ2-5, is KAGVTQTPRYLIKTRGQQVTLSCSPISGHRSVSWYQQTPGQGLQFLFEYFSETQRNKGNFPGRFSGRQFSNSRSEMNVSTLELGDSALYLCASSFDRSRETQYFGPGTRLLVL.

This clone was seen just once. The same CDR3 can be traced to other DNA sequences in this sample. The chain joins TRBV18 to TRBJ2-1, with D maybe TRBD1 (6 bases). V lost 2 bases and J lost 6, with 11 bases in between. Germline values: CDR1 KGHSH, CDR2 LQKENI. The CDR3 is 14 amino acids. DNA of the CDR3: TGTGCCAGCTCACCAGGGGGCGGAACCAATGAGCAGTTCTTC. This sequence encodes CASSPGGGTNEQFF.

J is TRBJ1-4 and V is TRBV29-1; maybe TRBD1 (6 bases). Trimming left V 8 bases short and J 1 base short, with 14 bases between. CDR3 size: 14 residues. The V gene's germline CDR1 is SQVTM and CDR2 ANQGSEA. In DNA, the CDR3 is TGCAGCATACCGACAGGTGAAACTAATGAAAAACTGTTTTTT. The encoded protein is CSIPTGETNEKLFF.

This chain uses TRBV4-3 with TRBJ2-7; D is unresolved. With 1 base removed from V and 0 bases from J, the gap between germline ends came to 7 bases. The CDR3 is made up of 14 amino acids. CDR1 and CDR2 from the germline V gene are LGHNA and YSLEER. CDR3 loop: CASSQGPRSYEQYF. The CDR3, as DNA: TGCGCCAGCAGCCAAGGTCCCCGCTCCTACGAGCAGTACTTC.

V is TRBV4-2 and J is TRBJ1-4, with a possible D match to TRBD1 (6 bases). This CDR3 has 16 amino acids. The ends were cut back, 2 bases at V and 8 bases at J, with 18 bases in the middle. Per the germline V gene, CDR1 is LGHNA and CDR2 is YNFKEQ. CDR3 in DNA: TGTGCCAGCAGCCAAACCCTGACAGGAAATGCCGAAAAACTGTTTTTT. Translated: CASSQTLTGNAEKLFF.

This clone was seen once. V gene TRBV28 combines with J gene TRBJ1-5; no reliable D call. This CDR3 region has 16 residues. The V gene lost 6 bases and the J gene lost 2 bases, with 17 bases spanning the gap. Per the germline V gene, CDR1 is MDHEN and CDR2 is SYDVKM. CDR3 protein: CASSPTRGRGNQPQHF. CDR3 coding DNA: TGTGCCAGCAGCCCGACACGGGGTAGGGGCAATCAGCCCCAGCATTTT.

J is TRBJ2-3 and V is TRBV6-6; 13 bases match TRBD2. The CDR3 loop spans 15 amino acids. Germline lookup yields CDR1 MNHNY and CDR2 SVGAGI (reference sequence). V was pared by 8 bases and J by 5 bases, with 7 bases of the junction left unmatched. The CDR3 coding sequence is TGTGCCAGCGTCTTAACTAGCGGGAGGGAAGATACGCAGTATTTT. Residues: CASVLTSGREDTQYF.

V gene TRBV25-1 combines with J gene TRBJ1-1; D unclear. CDR1 MGHDK and CDR2 SYGVNS come from the germline V gene. The CDR3 sequence is 14 residues long. The V gene lost 9 bases and the J gene lost 4 bases, with 18 bases spanning the gap. The CDR3 reads CASSPTRGSTEAFF. The CDR3 bases are TGTGCCAGTTCCCCCACCCGGGGAAGCACTGAAGCTTTCTTT.

The rearrangement uses TRBV12-2 and TRBJ1-2; the table names TRBD1, a call not compared with the DNA. TRBV12-2 is reported as a pseudogene. This CDR3 spans 19 amino acids. The CDR3 DNA reads as TGTGCAAGTCGCTCCGAATCTAATAACAGGGGAATGAGAAACTATGGCTACACCTTC. The encoded protein is CASRSESNNRGMRNYGYTF.

V usage is TRBV5-1 and J usage is TRBJ2-3; 12 nucleotides align to TRBD2. The CDR3 loop spans 16 amino acids. The V gene end was trimmed by 4 bases and the J gene end by 2 bases; junction bases not matched to a gene: 5. Germline V gives CDR1 SGHRS, CDR2 YFSETQ. Here the CDR3 DNA reads TGCGCCAGCAGCGAGACTAGCGGGGGACCCACAGATACGCAGTATTTT. Residues: CASSETSGGPTDTQYF. The full variable domain, completed using reference TRBV5-1 and TRBJ2-3, is KAGVTQTPRYLIKTRGQQVTLSCSPISGHRSVSWYQQTPGQGLQFLFEYFSETQRNKGNFPGRFSGRQFSNSRSEMNVSTLELGDSALYLCASSETSGGPTDTQYFGPGTRLTVL.

V and J are TRBV2 and TRBJ1-2; D remains ambiguous. The CDR3 loop spans 15 amino acids. Per germline, CDR1 SNHLY and CDR2 FYNNEI. Trimming pared 2 bases from V and 3 bases from J, leaving 13 bases between. CDR3 sequence: CASSESLSLDYGYTF. The DNA of the CDR3 is TGTGCCAGCAGTGAATCACTGAGCTTAGACTATGGCTACACCTTC.

The chain joins TRBV3-1 (or the pseudogene TRBV3-2) to TRBJ2-1; maybe TRBD2 (6 bases). Trimming took off 3 bases at V and 10 bases at J, with 10 bases between the two ends. CDR1 and CDR2 (germline): LGHDT, YNNKEL (reference sequence). The CDR3 length is 12 residues. The CDR3: CASSHFGLEQFF. The CDR3 DNA follows: TGTGCCAGCAGCCACTTTGGACTAGAGCAGTTCTTC.